The entry that follows covers one TCR beta chain sequence. The data were obtained in a study of blood T cell repertoires in COVID-19. Overall study context: There were acute and convalescent COVID-19 samples, and they came from the United States, Italy and Spain. The analysed material was cDNA or gDNA that came from T cells, B-cell-depleted T cells, or PBMCs.

Sequencing used immunoSEQ multiplex PCR; TCRdb keeps in-frame clones, though not all of them. The sample contains about 110,000 clones, 70% to 90% of which appear only once. Losses at the gene ends were 4 bases for V and 3 bases for J; bases not matched to a gene: 9. The CDR3 loop spans 16 amino acids. From germline, CDR1 is SGHDT and CDR2 YYEEEE. The sample comprised peripheral blood. The V call is TRBV5-6, the J call TRBJ2-3, with 9 bases identical to TRBD1. The origin of this receptor is a man aged 35-49 years with acute or convalescent COVID-19. This CDR3 reads CASSKGTGLSTDTQYF. CDR3 coding DNA: TGTGCCAGCAGCAAAGGGACAGGGCTGTCTACAGATACGCAGTATTTT.